Listed below are T cell receptor beta chains from one sample, sequenced in a study of control samples from healthy donors and cancer patients. Sequencing was performed with immunoSEQ multiplex PCR; in TCRdb, only in-frame clones are kept and a portion is missing. The sample carries 30,000 or so clones, approximately 94% recorded once. What was sequenced was blood. The origin of the receptors is a man aged 55 to 70 in good health. Both conserved end residues are part of each CDR3. The order of the fields is clone size, V gene, J gene, D gene, CDR3 DNA, CDR3 protein. A D gene is named only where the DNA matches it firmly. Clone size is not always given. Where it is, it says once, few, many or a class for expanded clones.

clone_size: NA
v_call: TRBV28
j_call: TRBJ1-2
d_call: NA
cdr3_nt: TGTGCCAGCAGTTTACGGCCAGATGGGAGTTATGGCTACACCTTC
cdr3_aa: CASSLRPDGSYGYTF

clone_size: NA
v_call: TRBV5-1
j_call: TRBJ2-3
d_call: TRBD2
cdr3_nt: TGCGCCAGCAGCTTGCAAGCGCGGGGGGACACAGATACGCAGTATTTT
cdr3_aa: CASSLQARGDTDTQYF

clone_size: NA
v_call: TRBV20-1
j_call: TRBJ1-1
d_call: NA
cdr3_nt: TGCAGTGCAGGGCCTCACACTGAAGCTTTCTTT
cdr3_aa: CSAGPHTEAFF

clone_size: NA
v_call: TRBV7-9
j_call: TRBJ1-2
d_call: TRBD1
cdr3_nt: TGTGCCAGCAGCTTAGCCTCGGGACAGGGGGCGAAGGGCTACACCTTC
cdr3_aa: CASSLASGQGAKGYTF

clone_size: NA
v_call: TRBV5-1
j_call: TRBJ2-7
d_call: NA
cdr3_nt: TGCGCCAGCAGCTTGGAGGGACACCGCTCCTACGAGCAGTACTTC
cdr3_aa: CASSLEGHRSYEQYF

clone_size: NA
v_call: TRBV27
j_call: TRBJ1-2
d_call: NA
cdr3_nt: TGTGCCAGCAGTTTATGGGCACAGGGCTCTAACTATGGCTACACCTTC
cdr3_aa: CASSLWAQGSNYGYTF

clone_size: NA
v_call: TRBV6-2/TRBV6-3
j_call: TRBJ2-2
d_call: NA
cdr3_nt: TGTGCCAGCAGTATAGTCGGGGAGCTGTTTTTT
cdr3_aa: CASSIVGELFF

clone_size: NA
v_call: TRBV6-1
j_call: TRBJ1-2
d_call: NA
cdr3_nt: TGTGCCAGCAGTGAAGTTACCACTGTCAGTAGCTATGGCTACACCTTC
cdr3_aa: CASSEVTTVSSYGYTF

clone_size: NA
v_call: TRBV29-1
j_call: TRBJ1-4
d_call: TRBD1
cdr3_nt: TGCAGCGTTTCACAGGGGGGTGAAAAACTGTTTTTT
cdr3_aa: CSVSQGGEKLFF

clone_size: NA
v_call: TRBV28
j_call: TRBJ2-3
d_call: TRBD1
cdr3_nt: TGTGCCAGCAATCCGACAGGGGGCGCCCCAGATACGCAGTATTTT
cdr3_aa: CASNPTGGAPDTQYF

clone_size: NA
v_call: TRBV18
j_call: TRBJ2-2
d_call: NA
cdr3_nt: TGTGCCAGCTCACCATCCGCCGGGGAGCTGTTTTTT
cdr3_aa: CASSPSAGELFF

clone_size: NA
v_call: TRBV12-3/TRBV12-4
j_call: TRBJ2-7
d_call: NA
cdr3_nt: TGTGCCAGCAGTTTTTGGGGGACCTACGAGCAGTACTTC
cdr3_aa: CASSFWGTYEQYF

clone_size: NA
v_call: TRBV4-2
j_call: TRBJ2-1
d_call: TRBD2
cdr3_nt: TGTGCCAGCAGCCAAGATTCGGGACTAGCGGGGGGGAGCCAGTTCTTC
cdr3_aa: CASSQDSGLAGGSQFF

clone_size: NA
v_call: TRBV19
j_call: TRBJ1-3
d_call: TRBD1
cdr3_nt: TGTGCCAGTATGCGACAGGGGGTAGGAGGCTCTGGAAACACCATATATTTT
cdr3_aa: CASMRQGVGGSGNTIYF

clone_size: NA
v_call: TRBV9
j_call: TRBJ2-3
d_call: TRBD2
cdr3_nt: TGTGCCAGCAGCGTAGTAGCGGGGGAGAGCACAGATACGCAGTATTTT
cdr3_aa: CASSVVAGESTDTQYF

clone_size: NA
v_call: TRBV21-1
j_call: TRBJ2-3
d_call: NA
cdr3_nt: TGTGCCAGCAGCAATCGGGGGGGCTCTTCCTGCTTTAAGACAGATACGCAGTATTTT
cdr3_aa: CASSNRGGSSCFKTDTQYF

clone_size: NA
v_call: TRBV2
j_call: TRBJ1-1
d_call: NA
cdr3_nt: TGTGCCAGCAGTCTGCAGGAGACAGGAGCCTTAAAAGCTTTCTTT
cdr3_aa: CASSLQETGALKAFF

clone_size: few
v_call: TRBV4-2
j_call: TRBJ1-1
d_call: TRBD1
cdr3_nt: TGTGCCAGCAGCCAAGTTTCGAGGACAGGACGCACTGAAGCTTTCTTT
cdr3_aa: CASSQVSRTGRTEAFF

clone_size: NA
v_call: TRBV4-2
j_call: TRBJ1-2
d_call: TRBD1
cdr3_nt: TGTGCCAGCAGCCAAGCCTCAGGGGGCGCTTATAACTATGGCTACACCTTC
cdr3_aa: CASSQASGGAYNYGYTF

clone_size: NA
v_call: TRBV9
j_call: TRBJ2-7
d_call: TRBD1
cdr3_nt: TGTGCCAGCAGCGTGGGGACAGCATCCTACGAGCAGTACTTC
cdr3_aa: CASSVGTASYEQYF

clone_size: NA
v_call: TRBV7-9
j_call: TRBJ1-6
d_call: NA
cdr3_nt: TGTGCCAGCAGCCCCCAGGGCCTCCACTTT
cdr3_aa: CASSPQGLHF

clone_size: once
v_call: TRBV6-5
j_call: TRBJ1-3
d_call: NA
cdr3_nt: TGTGCCAGCAAGGGCGGAAACACCATATATTTT
cdr3_aa: CASKGGNTIYF

clone_size: NA
v_call: TRBV29-1
j_call: TRBJ2-3
d_call: TRBD1
cdr3_nt: TGCAGCGTTGTCCGACAGGGTCCTAGCACAGATACGCAGTATTTT
cdr3_aa: CSVVRQGPSTDTQYF

clone_size: NA
v_call: TRBV7-2
j_call: TRBJ2-1
d_call: NA
cdr3_nt: TGTGCCAGCAGCTTGTCGTGGGGGGTCTACAATGAGCAGTTCTTC
cdr3_aa: CASSLSWGVYNEQFF

clone_size: once
v_call: TRBV4-3
j_call: TRBJ1-6
d_call: NA
cdr3_nt: TGCGCCAGCAGCCAGGATGGATTCCTCTCACCCCTCCACTTT
cdr3_aa: CASSQDGFLSPLHF

clone_size: NA
v_call: TRBV29-1
j_call: TRBJ2-3
d_call: NA
cdr3_nt: TGCAGCGTTGACCGGGACCGACGCACAGATACGCAGTATTTT
cdr3_aa: CSVDRDRRTDTQYF

clone_size: NA
v_call: TRBV5-1
j_call: TRBJ1-1
d_call: NA
cdr3_nt: TGCGCCAGCAGCGCAAGGGTTCCAGGGGACACTGAAGCTTTCTTT
cdr3_aa: CASSARVPGDTEAFF

clone_size: NA
v_call: TRBV20-1
j_call: TRBJ2-1
d_call: NA
cdr3_nt: TGCAGTGCTAGTCAGGGTCTCGGGTCCGGCAATGAGCAGTTCTTC
cdr3_aa: CSASQGLGSGNEQFF

clone_size: NA
v_call: TRBV4-3
j_call: TRBJ1-4
d_call: NA
cdr3_nt: TGCGCCAGCAGCCAAGGGCTGTTTTTT
cdr3_aa: CASSQGLFF

clone_size: NA
v_call: TRBV3-1/TRBV3-2
j_call: TRBJ1-6
d_call: NA
cdr3_nt: TGTGCCAGCAGCCAAGACGGGCGGGTTAATTCACCCCTCCACTTT
cdr3_aa: CASSQDGRVNSPLHF

clone_size: NA
v_call: TRBV27
j_call: TRBJ2-3
d_call: NA
cdr3_nt: TGTGCCAGCAGTTTTAAAGGGCCGTACGGGGATACGCAGTATTTT
cdr3_aa: CASSFKGPYGDTQYF

clone_size: once
v_call: TRBV15
j_call: TRBJ2-7
d_call: NA
cdr3_nt: TGTGCCACCAGCAGAGAGGGACAACCAGATTCCTACGAGCAGTACTTC
cdr3_aa: CATSREGQPDSYEQYF

clone_size: once
v_call: TRBV7-2
j_call: TRBJ1-3
d_call: NA
cdr3_nt: TGTGCCAGCAGCTTATGGTTTAGTGGGAACACCATATATTTT
cdr3_aa: CASSLWFSGNTIYF

clone_size: NA
v_call: TRBV27
j_call: TRBJ1-5
d_call: NA
cdr3_nt: TGTGCCAGCAGTTTAGACAGGTGGAATCAGCCCCAGCATTTT
cdr3_aa: CASSLDRWNQPQHF

clone_size: once
v_call: TRBV6-5
j_call: TRBJ1-2
d_call: NA
cdr3_nt: TGTGCCAGCGCCTTGGTAAACTATGGCTACACCTTC
cdr3_aa: CASALVNYGYTF

clone_size: NA
v_call: TRBV7-2
j_call: TRBJ1-2
d_call: TRBD1
cdr3_nt: TGTGCCAGCAGCTTATCGGGGACAGGGGGAGACTATGGCTACACCTTC
cdr3_aa: CASSLSGTGGDYGYTF

clone_size: NA
v_call: TRBV7-9
j_call: TRBJ2-7
d_call: NA
cdr3_nt: TGTGCCAGCAGCTTGGGGGTACCGACCTACGAGCAGTACTTC
cdr3_aa: CASSLGVPTYEQYF

clone_size: NA
v_call: TRBV11-3
j_call: TRBJ2-5
d_call: TRBD1
cdr3_nt: TGTGCCAGCAGCTTTAGAGGTTTGTGCAGGGGGCAAGAGACCCAGTACTTC
cdr3_aa: CASSFRGLCRGQETQYF

clone_size: once
v_call: TRBV6-6
j_call: TRBJ2-1
d_call: NA
cdr3_nt: TGTGCCAGCAGACCCCGAACAGGGGGGGTTGGCAATGAGCAGTTCTTC
cdr3_aa: CASRPRTGGVGNEQFF

clone_size: NA
v_call: TRBV5-1
j_call: TRBJ1-6
d_call: TRBD1
cdr3_nt: TGCGCCAGCAGCTCCAAGGGACAGGGAAGTTCACCCCTCCACTTT
cdr3_aa: CASSSKGQGSSPLHF

clone_size: NA
v_call: TRBV6-5
j_call: TRBJ1-5
d_call: NA
cdr3_nt: TGTGCCAGCGGGGGGTATGGCAATCAGCCCCAGCATTTT
cdr3_aa: CASGGYGNQPQHF

clone_size: NA
v_call: TRBV5-1
j_call: TRBJ1-5
d_call: NA
cdr3_nt: TGCGCCAGCAGCTTGAACAGTAATCAGCCCCAGCATTTT
cdr3_aa: CASSLNSNQPQHF

clone_size: NA
v_call: TRBV3-1/TRBV3-2
j_call: TRBJ2-1
d_call: TRBD1
cdr3_nt: TGTGCCAGCAGCCGGACAGGGTCGGATGAGCAGTTCTTC
cdr3_aa: CASSRTGSDEQFF

clone_size: once
v_call: TRBV4-2
j_call: TRBJ2-7
d_call: TRBD1
cdr3_nt: TGTGCCAGCAGCGTTGTGGCCAAGGACAGGGCCTACGAGCAGTACTTC
cdr3_aa: CASSVVAKDRAYEQYF

clone_size: NA
v_call: TRBV7-3
j_call: TRBJ1-6
d_call: NA
cdr3_nt: TGTGCCAGCAGCTCTACAGGGTCCTATAATTCACCCCTCCACTTT
cdr3_aa: CASSSTGSYNSPLHF

clone_size: NA
v_call: TRBV4-1
j_call: TRBJ1-2
d_call: NA
cdr3_nt: TGCGCCAGCAGCCAACCCACAGGGATGAATGGCTACACCTTC
cdr3_aa: CASSQPTGMNGYTF

clone_size: NA
v_call: TRBV10-3
j_call: TRBJ1-4
d_call: NA
cdr3_nt: TGTGCCATCAGTGAAGGGGAGGGAGAAAAACTGTTTTTT
cdr3_aa: CAISEGEGEKLFF

clone_size: NA
v_call: TRBV11-2
j_call: TRBJ2-2
d_call: NA
cdr3_nt: TGTGCCAGCAGCCCGGACGTCACCGGGGAGCTGTTTTTT
cdr3_aa: CASSPDVTGELFF

clone_size: NA
v_call: TRBV7-9
j_call: TRBJ1-2
d_call: NA
cdr3_nt: TGTACCAGCAGCTCCCAATTATATGGCTACACCTTC
cdr3_aa: CTSSSQLYGYTF

clone_size: NA
v_call: TRBV5-1
j_call: TRBJ1-2
d_call: TRBD1
cdr3_nt: TGCGCCAGCAGCCCCCGACAGGGGGATGGCTACACCTTC
cdr3_aa: CASSPRQGDGYTF

clone_size: NA
v_call: TRBV5-1
j_call: TRBJ2-1
d_call: TRBD1
cdr3_nt: TGCGCCAGCAGCTCCTCGGGACAGGGGTACAATGAGCAGTTCTTC
cdr3_aa: CASSSSGQGYNEQFF

clone_size: NA
v_call: TRBV11-2
j_call: TRBJ1-5
d_call: NA
cdr3_nt: TGTGCCAGCAGCTTAGACAGAAATCAGCCCCAGCATTTT
cdr3_aa: CASSLDRNQPQHF

clone_size: once
v_call: TRBV4-1
j_call: TRBJ2-4
d_call: TRBD2
cdr3_nt: TGCGCCAGCAGCCAAGGGGGTAGCGGGGGTCCTGAGGGCATTCAGTACTTC
cdr3_aa: CASSQGGSGGPEGIQYF

clone_size: NA
v_call: TRBV19
j_call: TRBJ2-3
d_call: NA
cdr3_nt: TGTGCCACCCGAAACCGGGACGCTAACACAGATACGCAGTATTTT
cdr3_aa: CATRNRDANTDTQYF